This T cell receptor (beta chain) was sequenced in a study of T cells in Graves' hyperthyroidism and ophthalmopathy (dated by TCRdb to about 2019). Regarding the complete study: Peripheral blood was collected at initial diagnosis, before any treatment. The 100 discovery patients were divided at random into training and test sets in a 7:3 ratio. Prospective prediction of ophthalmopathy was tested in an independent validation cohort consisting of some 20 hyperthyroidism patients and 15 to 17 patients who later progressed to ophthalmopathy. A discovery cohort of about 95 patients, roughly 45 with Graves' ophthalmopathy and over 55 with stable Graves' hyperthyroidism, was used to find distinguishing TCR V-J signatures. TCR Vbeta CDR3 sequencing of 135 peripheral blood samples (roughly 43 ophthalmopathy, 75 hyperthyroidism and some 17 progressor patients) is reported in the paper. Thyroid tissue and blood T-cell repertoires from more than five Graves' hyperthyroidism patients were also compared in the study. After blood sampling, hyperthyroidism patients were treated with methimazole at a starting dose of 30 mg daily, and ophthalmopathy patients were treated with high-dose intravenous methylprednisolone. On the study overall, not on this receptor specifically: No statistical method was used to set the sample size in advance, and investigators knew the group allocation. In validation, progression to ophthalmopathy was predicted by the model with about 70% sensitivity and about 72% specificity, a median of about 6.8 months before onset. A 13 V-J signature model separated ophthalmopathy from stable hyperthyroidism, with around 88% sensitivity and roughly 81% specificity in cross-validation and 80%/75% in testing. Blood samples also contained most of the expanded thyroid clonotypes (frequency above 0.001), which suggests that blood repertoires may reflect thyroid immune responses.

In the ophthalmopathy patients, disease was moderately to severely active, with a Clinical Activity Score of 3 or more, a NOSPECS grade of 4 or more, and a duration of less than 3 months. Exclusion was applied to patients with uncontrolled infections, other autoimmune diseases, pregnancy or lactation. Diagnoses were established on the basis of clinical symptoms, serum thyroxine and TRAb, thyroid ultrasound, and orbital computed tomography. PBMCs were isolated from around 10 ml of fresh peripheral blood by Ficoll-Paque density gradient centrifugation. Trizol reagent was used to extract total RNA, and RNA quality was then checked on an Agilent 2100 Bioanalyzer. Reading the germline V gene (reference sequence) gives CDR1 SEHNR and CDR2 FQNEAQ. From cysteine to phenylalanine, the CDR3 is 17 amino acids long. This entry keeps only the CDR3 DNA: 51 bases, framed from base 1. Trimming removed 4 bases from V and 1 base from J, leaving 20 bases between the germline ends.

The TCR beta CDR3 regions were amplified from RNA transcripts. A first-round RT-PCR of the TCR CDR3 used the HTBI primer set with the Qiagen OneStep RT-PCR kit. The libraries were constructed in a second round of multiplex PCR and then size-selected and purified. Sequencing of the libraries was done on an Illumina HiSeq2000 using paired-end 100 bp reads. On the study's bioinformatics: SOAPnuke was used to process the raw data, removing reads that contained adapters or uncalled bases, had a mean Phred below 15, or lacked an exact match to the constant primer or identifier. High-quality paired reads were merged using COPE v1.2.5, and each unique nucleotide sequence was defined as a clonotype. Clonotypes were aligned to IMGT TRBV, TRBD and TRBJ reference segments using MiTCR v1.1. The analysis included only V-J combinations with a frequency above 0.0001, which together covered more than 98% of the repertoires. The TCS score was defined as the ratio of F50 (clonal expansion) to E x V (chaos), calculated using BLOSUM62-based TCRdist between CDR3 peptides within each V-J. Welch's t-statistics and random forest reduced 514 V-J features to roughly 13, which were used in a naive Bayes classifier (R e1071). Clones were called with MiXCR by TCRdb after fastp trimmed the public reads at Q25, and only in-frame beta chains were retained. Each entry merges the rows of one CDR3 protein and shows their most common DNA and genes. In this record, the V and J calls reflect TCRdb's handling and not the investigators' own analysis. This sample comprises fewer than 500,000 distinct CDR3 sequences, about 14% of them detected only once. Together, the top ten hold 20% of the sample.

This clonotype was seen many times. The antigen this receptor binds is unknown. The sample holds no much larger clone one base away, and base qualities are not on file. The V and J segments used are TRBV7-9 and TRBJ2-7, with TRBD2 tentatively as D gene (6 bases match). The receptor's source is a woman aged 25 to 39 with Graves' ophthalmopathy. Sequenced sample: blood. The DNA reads TGTGCCAGCAGCTCAGGCAGAATGGACTACCGTTCCTACGAGCAGTACTTC. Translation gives CASSSGRMDYRSYEQYF. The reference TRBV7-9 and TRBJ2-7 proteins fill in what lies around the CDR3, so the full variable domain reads DTGVSQNPRHKITKRGQNVTFRCDPISEHNRLYWYRQTLGQGPEFLTYFQNEAQLEKSRLLSDRFSAERPKGSFSTLEIQRTEQGDSAMYLCASSSGRMDYRSYEQYFGPGTRLTVT.